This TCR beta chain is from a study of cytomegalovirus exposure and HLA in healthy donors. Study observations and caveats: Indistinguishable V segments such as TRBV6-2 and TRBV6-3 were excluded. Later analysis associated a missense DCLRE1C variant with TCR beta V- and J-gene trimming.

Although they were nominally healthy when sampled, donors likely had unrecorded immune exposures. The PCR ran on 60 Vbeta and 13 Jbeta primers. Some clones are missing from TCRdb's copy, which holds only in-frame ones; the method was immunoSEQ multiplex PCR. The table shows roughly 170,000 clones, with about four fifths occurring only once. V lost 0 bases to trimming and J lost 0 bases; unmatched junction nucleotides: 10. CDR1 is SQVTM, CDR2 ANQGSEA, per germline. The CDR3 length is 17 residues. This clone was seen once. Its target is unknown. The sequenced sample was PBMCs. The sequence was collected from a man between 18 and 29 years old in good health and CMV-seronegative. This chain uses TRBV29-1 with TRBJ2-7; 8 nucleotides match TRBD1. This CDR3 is CSVEESRDRRSSYEQYF. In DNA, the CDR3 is TGCAGCGTTGAAGAAAGCCGGGACAGGAGATCCTCCTACGAGCAGTACTTC.